The text below deals with one TCR beta chain. The CDR3 consists of 14 residues. V lost 0 bases to trimming and J lost 8 bases, with 14 bases between them. Looked up from germline, CDR1 is SGHRS and CDR2 is YFSETQ. This sample stems from a study of blood T cell repertoires in COVID-19. Overall study: Acute and convalescent COVID-19 samples came from the United States, Italy and Spain. From T cells, B-cell-depleted T cells, or PBMCs came the material, which was cDNA or gDNA.

Seattle researchers signed up patients amid active infection and tracked them longitudinally. Assay used: immunoSEQ multiplex PCR; TCRdb lists only in-frame clones, some missing. This sample has about 480,000 clones; about 89% occur once, and the top ten carry 7.5% to 9%. The V call is TRBV5-1, the J call TRBJ1-2; D is possibly TRBD1 (5 bases). This TCR was sampled from a woman aged 45-65 years with COVID-19, enrolled during active disease. The specimen sequenced was peripheral blood. The CDR3 reads CASSLAQGGEGYTF. The CDR3 DNA reads TGCGCCAGCAGCTTGGCCCAGGGAGGCGAAGGCTACACCTTC.